This T cell receptor beta chain was profiled in a study of CD8 T cells in ankylosing spondylitis. Researchers built TCR beta libraries using quantitative 5'-RACE with molecular barcodes. One entry per CDR3 protein, called by TCRdb with MiXCR from the 5' RACE reads. In the table there are some 800,000 distinct CDR3 sequences, about 12% of which are singletons. This clonotype was observed at least ten times. Its antigen remains unidentified. Germline V gene sequence: CDR1 ENHRY, CDR2 SYGVKD. Trimming removed 10 bases from V and 5 bases from J, with 20 bases in between. The CDR3 consists of 14 residues. Study-level findings and limits: Blood from ankylosing spondylitis patients appeared to carry a characteristic roughly 8-variant TCR beta motif. Peripheral blood samples showed relatively rare disease-linked clones, and these clones were CD8+.

V usage is TRBV10-3 and J usage is TRBJ2-5, with D perhaps TRBD2 (6 bases). The receptor was isolated from a male donor with ankylosing spondylitis. Sequencing was performed on blood, either unsorted or a sorted T cell fraction (not recorded which). In DNA, the CDR3 is TGTGCCAGTAATCGGGACGTTGGGGGGGAGACCCAGTACTTC. It yields the protein CASNRDVGGETQYF.